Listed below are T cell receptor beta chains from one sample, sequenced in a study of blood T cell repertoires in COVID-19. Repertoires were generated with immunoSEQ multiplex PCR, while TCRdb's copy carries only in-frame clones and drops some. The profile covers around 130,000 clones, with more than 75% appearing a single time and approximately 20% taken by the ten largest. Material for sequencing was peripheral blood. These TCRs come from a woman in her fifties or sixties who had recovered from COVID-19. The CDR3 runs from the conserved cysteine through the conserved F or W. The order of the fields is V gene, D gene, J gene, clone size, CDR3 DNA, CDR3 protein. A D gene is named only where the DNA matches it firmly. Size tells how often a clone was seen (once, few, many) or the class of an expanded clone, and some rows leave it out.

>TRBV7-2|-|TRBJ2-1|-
TGTGCCAGCAGCTTTAAACTAGGATCCTACAATGAGCAGTTCTTC
CASSFKLGSYNEQFF
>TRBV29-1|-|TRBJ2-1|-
TGCAGCGTTGAAGAGGGGGCGGGCAATGAGCAGTTCTTC
CSVEEGAGNEQFF
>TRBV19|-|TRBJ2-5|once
TGTGCCAGTAGTATGGCGGCTAGCACGCAGACCCAGTACTTC
CASSMAASTQTQYF
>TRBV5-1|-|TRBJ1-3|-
TGCGCCAGCAGGAGCGGAGTAGATGTCAACTACGGAAACACCATATATTTT
CASRSGVDVNYGNTIYF
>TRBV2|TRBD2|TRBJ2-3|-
TGTGCCAGCAGTGCCAAAAGCGGGGGCACAGATACGCAGTATTTT
CASSAKSGGTDTQYF
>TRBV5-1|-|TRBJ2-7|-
TGCGCCAGCAGCTTGACAGGGACCTCCTACGAGCAGTACTTC
CASSLTGTSYEQYF
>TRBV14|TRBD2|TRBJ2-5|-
TGTGCCAGCAGCCAAGGCTGGACTAGCGGGAGGGCCAAAGAGACCCAGTACTTC
CASSQGWTSGRAKETQYF
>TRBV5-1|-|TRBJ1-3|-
TGCGCCAGCAGCTTGGATTGGTTGGGCAGGTTCTCTGGAAACACCATATATTTT
CASSLDWLGRFSGNTIYF
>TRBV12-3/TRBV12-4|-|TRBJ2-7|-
TGTGCCAGCAGTTTAAGGGGATGGGAGCAGTACTTC
CASSLRGWEQYF
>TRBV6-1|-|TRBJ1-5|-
TGTGCCAGCAGTGAACGGGACAACCAGCCCCAGCATTTT
CASSERDNQPQHF
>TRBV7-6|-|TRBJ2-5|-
TGTGCCAGCAGCCTTGGGACAACGAAAGAGACCCAGTACTTC
CASSLGTTKETQYF
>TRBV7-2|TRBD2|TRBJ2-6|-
TGTGCCAGCAGCCTCAATAGCGGGCAAGCTGGGGCCAACGTCCTGACTTTC
CASSLNSGQAGANVLTF
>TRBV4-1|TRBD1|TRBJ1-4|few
TGCGCCAGCAGCCAAGCCGGGACAGGGTCTGAAAAACTGTTTTTT
CASSQAGTGSEKLFF
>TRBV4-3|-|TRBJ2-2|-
TGCGCCAGCAGCCAAGACGTCCCCGGGGAGCTGTTTTTT
CASSQDVPGELFF
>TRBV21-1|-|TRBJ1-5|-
TGTGCCAGCAGCAAACACCCAGATAGCAATCAGCCCCAGCATTTT
CASSKHPDSNQPQHF
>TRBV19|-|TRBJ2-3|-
TGTGCCAGTAGTACCCAAACAGGGAGCACAGATACGCAGTATTTT
CASSTQTGSTDTQYF
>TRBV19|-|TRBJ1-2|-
TGTGCCAGCAAAGGGGGGGCACTTCAATATGGCTACACCTTC
CASKGGALQYGYTF
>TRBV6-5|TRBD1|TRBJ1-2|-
TGTGCCATCACAGGGGAGGTAGGCTACACCTTC
CAITGEVGYTF
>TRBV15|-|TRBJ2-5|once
TGTGCCACCAGCAGAGAGGCTAGCGCAGAGACCCAGTACTTC
CATSREASAETQYF
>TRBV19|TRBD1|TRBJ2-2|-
TGTGCCAGTAGTATATTAGGTTGGGACAGTACCACCGGGGAGCTGTTTTTT
CASSILGWDSTTGELFF
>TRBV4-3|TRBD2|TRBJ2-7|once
TGCGCCAGCAGCCAACCCCCCACTCGACTAGCGGAGGGGTCCGAGCAGTACTTC
CASSQPPTRLAEGSEQYF
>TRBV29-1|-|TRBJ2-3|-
TGCAGCGTTGTGGACAAAACAGATACGCAGTATTTT
CSVVDKTDTQYF
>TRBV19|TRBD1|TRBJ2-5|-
TGTGCCAGTAGCAGACAGGGGGCGCGACTAGAGACCCAGTACTTC
CASSRQGARLETQYF
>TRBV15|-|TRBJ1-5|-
TGTGCCACCAGCAGAGATCTCGGAGAAAATCAGCCCCAGCATTTT
CATSRDLGENQPQHF
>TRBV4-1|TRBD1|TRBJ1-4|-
TGCGCCAGCAGTCTTAGAGTGGGGACAGGGAACGAAAAACTGTTTTTT
CASSLRVGTGNEKLFF
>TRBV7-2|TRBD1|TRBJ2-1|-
TGTGCCAGCAGTCTCGACGGGACAGGGGTAGGAAATGAGCAGTTCTTC
CASSLDGTGVGNEQFF
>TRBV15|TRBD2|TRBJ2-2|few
TGTGCCACCAGCAGGGGACTAGCGGGAGGTACCGGGGAGCTGTTTTTT
CATSRGLAGGTGELFF
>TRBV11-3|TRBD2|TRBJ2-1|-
TGTGCCAGCAGCTTAGTAGGCGCTTCTAGCGGGAGCTCCTACAATGAGCAGTTCTTC
CASSLVGASSGSSYNEQFF
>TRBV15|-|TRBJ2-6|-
TGTGCCACCAGCAGAGATAGAAGGGGCTCTGGGGCCAACGTCCTGACTTTC
CATSRDRRGSGANVLTF
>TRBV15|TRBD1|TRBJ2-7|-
TGTGCCACCAGCTCTACCCCGGGACAGTTCACCTACGAGCAGTACTTC
CATSSTPGQFTYEQYF
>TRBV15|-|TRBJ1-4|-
TGTGCCACCAGCAGAGACGGGAAGGGTAATGAAAAACTGTTTTTT
CATSRDGKGNEKLFF
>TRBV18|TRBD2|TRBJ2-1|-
TGTGCCAGCTCACGCATCAATCTCGGGACTAGCGGGAGAGACCACAATGAGCAGTTCTTC
CASSRINLGTSGRDHNEQFF
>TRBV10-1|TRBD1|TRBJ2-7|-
TGCGCCAGCAAATACCGGGACAGGGGGCCCCCTGCACACGAGCAGTACTTC
CASKYRDRGPPAHEQYF
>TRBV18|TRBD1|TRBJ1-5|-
TGTGCCAGCTCGGACAGGGTTGATCAGCCCCAGCATTTT
CASSDRVDQPQHF
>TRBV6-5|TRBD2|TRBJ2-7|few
TGTGCCAGCAGTTTGAAAGCGGGGTCTTACGAGCAGTACTTC
CASSLKAGSYEQYF
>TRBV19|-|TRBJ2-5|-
TGTGCCAGTAGTATTAGCCAGCAAGAGACCCAGTACTTC
CASSISQQETQYF
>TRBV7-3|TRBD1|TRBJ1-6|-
TGTGCCAGCAGCCCGGGACAGGGTACGGATTCACCCCTCCACTTT
CASSPGQGTDSPLHF
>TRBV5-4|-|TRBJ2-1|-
TGTGCCAGCAGCCCGAACAGGGGGGGATACAATGAGCAGTTCTTC
CASSPNRGGYNEQFF
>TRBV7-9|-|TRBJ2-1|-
TGTGCCAGCAGCGGGCCAGGGGGGCCCTACAATGAGCAGTTCTTC
CASSGPGGPYNEQFF
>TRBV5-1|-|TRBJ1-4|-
TGCGCCAGCAGCTCACAGGGCGAAAAACTGTTTTTT
CASSSQGEKLFF
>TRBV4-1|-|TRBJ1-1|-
TGCGCCAGCAGCCAAGATACGTACAGATCGAACACTGAAGCTTTCTTT
CASSQDTYRSNTEAFF
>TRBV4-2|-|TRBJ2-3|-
TGTGCCAGCAGCCTCAAGTCCGGGGACACAGATACGCAGTATTTT
CASSLKSGDTDTQYF
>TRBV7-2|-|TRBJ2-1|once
TGTGCCAGCAGCTTATCCGGGATCAACAATGAGCAGTTCTTC
CASSLSGINNEQFF
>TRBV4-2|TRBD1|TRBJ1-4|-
TGTGCCAGCAGCCCAAACCCGGGACAGGGTGAAAAACTGTTTTTT
CASSPNPGQGEKLFF
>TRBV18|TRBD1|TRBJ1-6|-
TGTGCCAGCTCACGGGGACAGGGGGCTCGTAATTCACCCCTCCACTTT
CASSRGQGARNSPLHF
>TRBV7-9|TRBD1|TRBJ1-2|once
TGTGCCAGCAGCTTAGCGACAGGGCTGTATGGCTACACCTTC
CASSLATGLYGYTF
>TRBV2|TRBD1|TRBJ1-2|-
TGTGCCAGCCAAGACAGGGGTGATGGCTACACCTTC
CASQDRGDGYTF
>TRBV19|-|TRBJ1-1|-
TGTGCCAGTACCTCTCGGGGGGGCGCGTATACTGAAGCTTTCTTT
CASTSRGGAYTEAFF
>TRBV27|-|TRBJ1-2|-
TGTGCCAGCAGTCCCCTCGACGCACCGGGGGGCTACACCTTC
CASSPLDAPGGYTF
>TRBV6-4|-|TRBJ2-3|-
TGTGCCAGCAGTGCTCGGACAGGCACAGATACGCAGTATTTT
CASSARTGTDTQYF
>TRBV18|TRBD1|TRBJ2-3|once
TGTGCCAGCTCACCGACAGGGGACGCAGATACGCAGTATTTT
CASSPTGDADTQYF
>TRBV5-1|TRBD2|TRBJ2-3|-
TGCGCCAGCAGCGAGGCTAGCGGAGTCACAGATACGCAGTATTTT
CASSEASGVTDTQYF
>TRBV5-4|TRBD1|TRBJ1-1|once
TGTGCCAGCAGCCCCGGGACAGGGGCAATGAACACTGAAGCTTTCTTT
CASSPGTGAMNTEAFF
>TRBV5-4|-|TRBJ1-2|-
TGTGCCAGCAGCGGCCGTGTAGGCGGCTATGGCTACACCTTC
CASSGRVGGYGYTF
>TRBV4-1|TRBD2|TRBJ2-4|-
TGCGCCAGCGCCAGACTAGCGGGGACCAAAAACATTCAGTACTTC
CASARLAGTKNIQYF
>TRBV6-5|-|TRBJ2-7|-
TGTGCCAGACCCGCCCGTGGAGACAGGACCTACGAGCAGTACTTC
CARPARGDRTYEQYF
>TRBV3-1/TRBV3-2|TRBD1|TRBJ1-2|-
TGTGCCAGCAGCCACGGGACAGGGGATGGCTACACCTTC
CASSHGTGDGYTF
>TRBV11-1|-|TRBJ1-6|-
TGTGCCAGCAGCTTAGCGGCAGGGAGGTCACCCCTCCACTTT
CASSLAAGRSPLHF
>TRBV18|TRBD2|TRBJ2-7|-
TGTGCCAGCTCACCACCGACTAGCAGGCCCTACGAGCAGTACTTC
CASSPPTSRPYEQYF
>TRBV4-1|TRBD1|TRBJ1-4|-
TGCGCCAGCAGCCAATTAGGACAGGTTACGGAAAAACTGTTTTTT
CASSQLGQVTEKLFF